A single sample gave rise to the 5 T cell receptor beta chains below, sequenced in a study of beta chain features in type 1 diabetes. Sequenced material consisted of expressed TCRB transcripts (all of the isolated RNA was reverse transcribed). Clones were sequenced by immunoSEQ multiplex PCR, and TCRdb holds only the in-frame ones, with some missing. This sample has hundreds of thousands of clones, with 15% to 18% found just once. The sequencing input was naive CD4+ T cells from blood. All receptors come from a man between 18 and 29 years old in good health.

The rearrangement joins TRBV7-3 to TRBJ2-2; D might be TRBD1 (6 bases). There are 16 residues in the CDR3. The V end lost 5 bases, the J end lost 0 bases, and 13 bases lay between the germline ends. Looked up from germline, CDR1 is SGHTA and CDR2 is FQGTGA. In DNA, the CDR3 is TGTGCCAGCAGCCCCTATGGGACAACGAACACCGGGGAGCTGTTTTTT. Protein product: CASSPYGTTNTGELFF.

This clone was detected a few times. V usage is TRBV7-2 and J usage is TRBJ2-2, with a weak D call TRBD1 (5 bases). The CDR3 totals 14 residues. Trimming took off 1 base at V and 4 bases at J, with 7 bases between the two ends. CDR1 SGHTA and CDR2 FQGNSA come from the germline V gene. The CDR3 sequence is CASSLDRRTGELFF. The CDR3 DNA reads as TGTGCCAGCAGCTTAGACAGGCGCACCGGGGAGCTGTTTTTT.

J is TRBJ2-7 and V is TRBV28; TRBD2 matches at 8 bases. J lost 5 bases, V lost 8 bases, and 8 bases had no gene match. This CDR3 comprises 13 residues. Germline V lookup: CDR1 MDHEN, CDR2 SYDVKM. The CDR3 is CASETGRANEQYF. CDR3 sequence (DNA): TGTGCCAGCGAGACCGGGAGGGCCAACGAGCAGTACTTC.

The chain carries TRBV5-1 and TRBJ2-7, with D possibly matching TRBD1 (5 bases). Germline V gene sequence: CDR1 SGHRS, CDR2 YFSETQ. This CDR3 is 13 amino acids long. Trimming removed 4 bases from V and 3 bases from J, with 11 bases in between. CDR3 loop: CASSPQDIYEQYF. CDR3 nucleotides: TGCGCCAGCAGCCCTCAGGACATCTACGAGCAGTACTTC. The variable domain in full, completed from reference TRBV5-1 and TRBJ2-7, reads KAGVTQTPRYLIKTRGQQVTLSCSPISGHRSVSWYQQTPGQGLQFLFEYFSETQRNKGNFPGRFSGRQFSNSRSEMNVSTLELGDSALYLCASSPQDIYEQYFGPGTRLTVT.

The chain uses TRBV5-4 and TRBJ1-2; D might be TRBD1 (6 bases). Germline V gives CDR1 SGHNT, CDR2 YYREEE (reference sequence). CDR3 length: 15 residues. V gave up 4 bases and J gave up 4 bases, with 17 bases separating them. Written as DNA, the CDR3 is TGTGCCAGCAGCCCCGCGGGGGGCGCTTCCTATGGCTACACCTTC. Amino acid sequence: CASSPAGGASYGYTF.